This record covers a single T cell receptor (beta chain). This sample is drawn from a study of T cells after yellow fever vaccination. V was cut by 7 bases and J by 1 base, with 26 bases left in between. CDR1 and CDR2 from the germline V gene are SQVTM and ANQGSEA. This CDR3 has 18 residues. TCRdb processed the 5' RACE reads anew with MiXCR; each CDR3 protein has one entry. The sample lists 40,000 to 50,000 distinct CDR3 sequences; more than 6% were seen once. The specimen was PBMCs, either bulk or a sorted T-cell subset (CD4+, CD8+, memory, or dextramer-sorted; not recorded which), collected 45 days after the yellow fever booster vaccination. This chain connects TRBV29-1 to TRBJ2-1; weak D call: TRBD2 (8 bases). This TCR derives from a young man who received the YFV17D yellow fever vaccine. CDR3 bases: TGCAGCGGAACCACGGGAGGGGGCGGGAGAAAGTCCTACAATGAGCAGTTCTTC. Protein sequence: CSGTTGGGGRKSYNEQFF.